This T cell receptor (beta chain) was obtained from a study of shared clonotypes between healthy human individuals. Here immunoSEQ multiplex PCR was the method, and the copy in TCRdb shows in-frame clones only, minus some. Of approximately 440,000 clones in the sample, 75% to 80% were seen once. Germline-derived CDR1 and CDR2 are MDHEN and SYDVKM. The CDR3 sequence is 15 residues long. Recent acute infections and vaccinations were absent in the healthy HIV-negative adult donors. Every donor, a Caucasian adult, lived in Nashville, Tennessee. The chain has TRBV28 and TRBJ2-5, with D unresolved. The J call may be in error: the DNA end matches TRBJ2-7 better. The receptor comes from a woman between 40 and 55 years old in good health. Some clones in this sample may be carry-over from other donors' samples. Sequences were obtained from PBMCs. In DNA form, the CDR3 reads TGTGCCAGCAGCCCTCCCCGGGCCGGTCCGGCCGAGCAGTACTTC. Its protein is CASSPPRAGPAEQYF.